The subject of this entry is one TCR beta chain. Antigen unknown. The data were obtained in a study of OX40 agonist ivuxolimab in advanced cancers. Overall study findings and caveats: Both CD4+ and CD8+ T cell populations in blood had undergone clonal expansion by week 6 at 0.1 to 3.0 mg/kg. Expanded clones tended on average to be more numerous among CD8+ T cells than CD4+.

The CDR3 contains 13 residues. The ends were cut back, 2 bases at V and 8 bases at J, with 12 bases in the middle. Per the germline V gene, CDR1 is GTSNPN and CDR2 is SVGIG (reference sequence). Produced via immunoSEQ multiplex PCR; TCRdb's table is partial and in-frame only. Of around 62,000 clones listed, roughly 80% are singletons. The source material was CD4+ or CD8+ T cells sorted from blood, sampled in a trial of the OX40 agonist ivuxolimab. The TCR sequence derives from an adult with an advanced solid tumor such as melanoma, head and neck, liver or kidney cancer. This sequence joins TRBV30 and TRBJ1-4; perhaps TRBD1 as D (5 bases). The CDR3: CAWSLIEGEKLFF. The CDR3 DNA sequence: TGTGCCTGGAGTTTAATTGAGGGGGAAAAACTGTTTTTT.